The T cell receptor beta chain described here comes from a study of Graves' ophthalmopathy and Graves' hyperthyroidism. Trimming stripped 5 bases from V and 12 bases from J, with 20 bases between. The CDR3 spans 14 residues. Germline assignment: CDR1 DFQATT and CDR2 SNEGSKA (reference sequence). Amplified TCR beta CDR3 regions were obtained using RNA transcripts as template. Following a first-round RT-PCR that used HTBI primers, a second-round multiplex PCR was carried out. Each CDR3 protein is one row after TCRdb ran MiXCR on the multiplex PCR reads. The sample yields almost 400,000 distinct CDR3 sequences, around 18% seen once. Many counts were recorded for this clonotype. Diagnosis relied on clinical symptoms, serum thyroxine, TRAb, thyroid ultrasound and orbital computed tomography. Fresh peripheral blood, 10 ml, was the PBMC source.

The genes are TRBV20-1 and TRBJ1-6, with TRBD1 as a possible D gene (6 bases). The receptor's source is a woman aged 18-29 years with Graves' ophthalmopathy. Sequenced sample: peripheral blood. This CDR3 reads CSASTGSALGPLHF. DNA for the CDR3: TGCAGTGCTTCCACAGGGAGCGCTTTGGGACCCCTCCACTTT.